The T cell receptor (beta chain) under discussion was sequenced for a study of cytomegalovirus exposure and HLA in healthy donors (TCRdb year 2017). Notes on the research overall: According to an earlier analysis of a few hundred of the donors, about 179 million T cells yielded 117 million unique TCR beta sequences and 276 Gb of sequence data. In a later analysis, previously published TCR beta repertoires from about 670 donors were re-analyzed and high-resolution HLA genotyping was added so that TCR occurrence patterns could be studied. Roughly five DR-DQ haplotypes were handled as single units for association and clustering because linkage in the cohort was strong. A separate validation cohort of over a hundred different subjects was used in addition to the roughly 640-subject first cohort. The study was designed to test whether signatures of past pathogen exposure could be identified by cataloging public T cell receptors. HLA typing covered class I and class II loci at four-digit resolution. All discovery cohort repertoires had been generated using a single sequencing platform. The later analysis used no new phenotypic data to find candidate immune exposures, relying instead on TCR beta sequences and their occurrence across donors. The number of donors typed differed by locus, with about 629-630 for A, B, C, DRB1 and DQB1, more than 500 for DQA1, 600 to 610 for DPA1, and approximately 470 for DPB1. On average, 235,054 unique TCR beta nucleotide sequences were sequenced per donor among more than 350 genotyped donors of the cohort, with roughly 18% of those sequences being non-productive. To predict cytomegalovirus infection status, the study combined high-throughput TCR immunosequencing, statistical association of individual TCRs with disease status, and machine learning. An early release that covered approximately 600 HLA-typed donors contained about 300 gigabases of sequencing data and 65 million to 100 million unique TCR sequences. The study used immunosequencing to profile the T cell repertoires of 600 to 850 subjects and linked those repertoires to cytomegalovirus serostatus. Genome-wide SNP genotypes for about 65% of the 666 donors were used in a later genetic analysis, which treated that subset as a discovery cohort. Of the 300 to 450 genotyped donors, about 80% fell in the genetic ancestry cluster associated with self-reported Caucasian donors. Donor age, sex, ethnicity and CMV serostatus were compiled alongside the repertoire data. In an earlier analysis of about 590 of the donors, high-throughput TCR beta sequencing was used to judge whether each TCR beta V gene segment behaved as functional or pseudogenic.

Study-level results and caveats: A group of highly shared sequence variants was considered likely to be a technical artifact of the sequencing pipeline. A few of the identified cytomegalovirus-associated TCR beta chains were confirmed in vitro to be specific for cytomegalovirus antigens. While some public TCRs were present in many individuals, most TCR sequences turned up only very rarely across donors. Linkage disequilibrium might explain the correlated functional status among segregating V segments, but an unknown experimental factor could not be excluded. A later genetic analysis associated a missense DCLRE1C variant with V-gene and J-gene trimming of TCR beta chains, and an independent cohort replicated the association. Because some donors lacked HLA typing at each locus, the association tests relied only on the typed subset. When HLA alleles, especially DR and DQ, strongly co-occurred, attributing TCR associations to individual alleles was difficult. A further reported finding was that TCR beta sequences accurately predicted the HLA-A and HLA-B alleles for most subjects in the first cohort. An earlier analysis of 450 to 750 of the donors showed that most TCR beta V segments appeared in productive rearrangements either about 90% or about 30% of the time, which broadly matched IMGT annotations. According to the authors, the approach could potentially be generalized to other disease states and immunological phenotypes. Because counts were too low, roughly 17 rarely observed V segments, including chromosome 9 orphons, were left out of the earlier analysis of 500 to 650 of the donors. Compared with equally common non-associated chains, HLA-associated TCR beta chains in a later analysis were more clonally expanded and had lower generation probabilities. A later analysis reported that several top co-occurrence clusters appeared linked to parvovirus B19, influenza, CMV and Epstein-Barr virus. Specific HLA alleles were associated with about 17,000 TCR beta sequences at a false discovery rate of 0.05 in a later analysis. The classifier was reported to diagnose cytomegalovirus status with high specificity and sensitivity in both the original cohort and the validation cohort. A later analysis found that TCR association rates varied across HLA loci, with DRB1 alleles showing the most associated TCRs and HLA-C alleles the fewest. This cohort had only TCR beta chains sequenced, and the lack of alpha or paired-chain data limited which features could be detected. The study listed around 160 TCR beta chains as associated with cytomegalovirus. Compared with the approximately 710-donor mean, donors in an Asian-associated ancestry cluster had fewer N-insertions in productive TCRs, according to a later genetic analysis. Some IMGT-functional V segments, including TRBV6-2 and TRBV6-3, could not be distinguished by the 87-base-pair reads and were therefore excluded. Immune exposure information for the cohort was limited to CMV serostatus. Roughly uniform sequencing depth across donors was assumed in presence/absence analyses, although this assumption may not hold. A later analysis found that most CMV-associated TCR beta chains appeared HLA-restricted, with HLA associations seemingly driven largely by CMV exposure.

From a lookup of the germline V gene (reference sequence), CDR1 and CDR2 are GTSNPN and SVGIG. Deletion took 3 bases off V and 0 bases off J, with a span of 6 bases between the germline ends. Inclusive of the bounding cysteine and phenylalanine, the CDR3 is 13 residues long. Only the CDR3 region is kept as DNA, spanning 39 bases read in frame from base 1. The receptor library was made with the immunoSEQ multiplex PCR assay. For the multiplex PCR, a mixture combining 60 forward primers for TCR Vbeta segments and 13 reverse primers for TCR Jbeta segments was used. Amplification of the CDR3 region of rearranged TCR beta genes was performed with a multiplex PCR assay on genomic DNA. Amplified TCR beta libraries were sequenced as 87-base-pair reads on the Illumina HiSeq System. In the original analysis: Across the roughly 640 repertoires, a later analysis counted 78 million or so unique TCR beta chains, some 11 million of which were shared by at least two donors. To remove PCR and sequencing errors, raw reads were error-corrected and collapsed into unique sequences using a nearest-neighbor algorithm that merged closely related sequences. CDR3 sequences were aligned to IMGT reference sequences to assign V, D and J gene segments. For a sequence to be retained, a match of at least six nucleotides to both a V gene segment and a J gene segment was required. A rearrangement was called productive if the CDR3 had no stop codons and remained in frame with V and J, and every other rearrangement was called non-productive. CDR3 was defined by IMGT convention, running from the second conserved V-encoded cysteine to the conserved J-encoded phenylalanine. The earlier analysis of about 530 of the donors excluded any sequence lacking an unambiguous match to a single V gene segment. An earlier analysis of a few hundred of the donors called V segments functional above 56.7% productive rearrangements and segregating when the between-donor standard deviation exceeded 5%. A statistical classification framework was developed to diagnose cytomegalovirus status using the catalog of TCR beta chain sequences. A later analysis assigned V and J genes by comparing TCR nucleotide sequences with IMGT/GENE-DB human TR gene sequences. Using the TCRdist pipeline, a later analysis assigned CDR3 sequences along with most-parsimonious VDJ recombination scenarios. In a later analysis, each TCR beta chain was defined by its CDR3 amino acid sequence together with its V-gene family, and reads lacking a unique V-gene family were excluded. In a later analysis, 550 to 650 highly shared, low-generation-probability nucleotide sequences were removed to address suspected cross-contamination and a sequencing artifact. For each public chain, a later analysis derived a clonal expansion index from normalized ranks of inferred template counts within each repertoire. In a later analysis, generation probabilities were computed using a VDJ recombination model fitted to out-of-frame rearrangements, and the results were checked against IGoR. In a later analysis, hypergeometric tests were used to score TCR-TCR, TCR-HLA and TCR-CMV co-occurrence, with a repertoire-size bias correction applied to TCR pairs. To estimate false discovery rates, a later analysis permuted the HLA or CMV assignments 20 times. In a later analysis, co-occurring TCRs were grouped using DBSCAN, and TCRdist sequence similarity was added for clustering within HLA-allele-positive subsets. Co-occurrence clustering excluded repertoires with fewer than 30,000 or more than 120,000 public chains, plus five with anomalous nucleotide sharing. Imported from immuneACCESS, the table was reduced by TCRdb to in-frame sequences with V and J called. These copies leave out some clones; in studies compared against another copy, an unresolved V gene accounts for under half, and the cause of the remainder is not known. That table is the source of V, J and clone size, and D and trimming were worked out from the DNA. Counted in this sample were under 200,000 clones; approximately 82% of them appeared once. The top ten clonotypes cover 1.7% of the sample.

The cohort was made up of around 720 healthy bone marrow donors. Cohort members were all nominally healthy when sampled, although unrecorded immune exposures were likely present. The donor tested CMV seronegative and was one of the 352 seronegative cohort members. Every donor gave a peripheral blood sample, and the peripheral blood mononuclear cells from that sample were used for TCR beta sequencing. The Qiagen DNeasy Blood Extraction Kit was used to extract genomic DNA from the blood cell samples. To note about this clone: The specificity of this receptor is unknown. Per-nucleotide qualities are absent, and no much larger clonotype sits a single base away.

This receptor chain uses TRBV30 and TRBJ2-1, with an unclear D gene assignment. Sequencing was carried out using PBMCs. The sequence was obtained from a young woman in good health and CMV-seronegative. Read as DNA, the sequence is TGTGCCTGGAGCGAGAGCTCCTACAATGAGCAGTTCTTC. It translates to CAWSESSYNEQFF. The CDR3 plus the reference TRBV30 and TRBJ2-1 genes for the other parts give the full variable domain: SQTIHQWPATLVQPVGSPLSLECTVEGTSNPNLYWYRQAAGRGLQLLFYSVGIGQISSEVPQNLSASRPQDRQFILSSKKLLLSDSGFYLCAWSESSYNEQFFGPGTRLTVL.